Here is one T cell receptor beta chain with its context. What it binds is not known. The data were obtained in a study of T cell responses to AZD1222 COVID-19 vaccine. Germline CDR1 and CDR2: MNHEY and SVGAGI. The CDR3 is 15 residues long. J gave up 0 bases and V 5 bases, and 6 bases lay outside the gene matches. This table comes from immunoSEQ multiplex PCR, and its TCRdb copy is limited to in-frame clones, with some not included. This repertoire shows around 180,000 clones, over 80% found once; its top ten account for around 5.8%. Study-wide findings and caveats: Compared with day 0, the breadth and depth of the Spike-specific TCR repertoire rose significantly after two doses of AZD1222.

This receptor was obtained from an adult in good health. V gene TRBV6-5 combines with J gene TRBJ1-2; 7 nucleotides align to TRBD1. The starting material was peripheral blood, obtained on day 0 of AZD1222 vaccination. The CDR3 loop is CASSPGDRTNYGYTF. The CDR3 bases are TGTGCCAGCAGTCCGGGGGACAGAACTAACTATGGCTACACCTTC.